Listed below are T cell receptor beta chains from one sample, sequenced in a study of CXCR3-negative and CXCR3-positive naive CD8 T cells. TCRdb reprocessed the 5' RACE reads and reports one entry per CDR3 protein, with no DNA. There are around 140,000 distinct CDR3 sequences in the sample, with 0.29% held by the top ten. The source material was naive CXCR3- CD8+ T cells from blood. The receptors derive from a human donor in good health. Some clones in this sample may be carry-over from other donors' samples. The CDR3 runs from the conserved cysteine through the conserved F or W.

cdr3_aa,v_call,j_call
CASSFSGEQYF,TRBV12-3/TRBV12-4,TRBJ2-7
CSATDGIGTEAFF,TRBV29-1,TRBJ1-1
CASSPSIYEQYF,TRBV6-6,TRBJ2-7
CASNSAPDDIQYF,TRBV12-3/TRBV12-4,TRBJ2-4
CASSTTGANVLTF,TRBV7-6,TRBJ2-6
CSARTSGSYEQYF,TRBV29-1,TRBJ2-7
CASSRAYTGELFF,TRBV5-5,TRBJ2-2
CASSRTGEGNEQFF,TRBV6-4,TRBJ2-1
CASSDSTGGTGELFF,TRBV6-4,TRBJ2-2
CASSERSVVRGLSMNEQFF,TRBV2,TRBJ2-1
CSARDRDRGSYNEQFF,TRBV20-1,TRBJ2-1
CASSSGLEYEQYF,TRBV7-8,TRBJ2-7
CSATRRDTEAFF,TRBV20-1,TRBJ1-1
CAISGQNSYEQYF,TRBV6-6,TRBJ2-7
CASSLGLSGTGELFF,TRBV11-2,TRBJ2-2
CASNSGGGTYNEQFF,TRBV28,TRBJ2-1
CSVSHGRAVSYEQYF,TRBV29-1,TRBJ2-7
CAWSVSWGGGQPQHF,TRBV30,TRBJ1-5
CSVFDSDSGANVLTF,TRBV29-1,TRBJ2-6
CASSQILGLAGEQFF,TRBV7-6,TRBJ2-1
CASSDRDRALQETQYF,TRBV13,TRBJ2-5
CATRPGGPQETQYF,TRBV28,TRBJ2-5
CASSSLIAGDGDTQYF,TRBV27,TRBJ2-3
CASSSRSGRGSSGELFF,TRBV5-1,TRBJ2-2